Shown below are 4 T cell receptor beta chains from a single sample sequenced in a study of vaccination and CD4 T cells after COVID-19. These TCRs' antigens remain unknown. Cultured CD4+ T cells had their DNA profiled by the Oncomine TCR Beta short-read assay. In TCRdb, the PCR reads were re-called with MiXCR into one record per CDR3 protein. Seen here are just under 20,000 distinct CDR3 sequences, roughly 50% observed once, and the top ten hold 9.5% to 13%. Treatment reported: approximately 9-day PBMC culture with coronavirus spike peptide pools or control peptides (ViraFEST assay). The sequenced sample was CD4+ T cells from blood, cultured in vitro. The receptor source for this set is a human donor who had recovered from COVID-19.

This chain joins TRBV19 and TRBJ1-3; D is unclear. Germline values: CDR1 LNHDA, CDR2 SQIVND (reference sequence). V was trimmed by 7 bases and J by 3 bases, leaving 13 bases between them. This CDR3 is built from 14 residues. The CDR3 DNA reads as TGTGCCAGTACCCCCGTTCCCCTTGGAAACACCATATATTTT. This gives the protein CASTPVPLGNTIYF.

The chain joins TRBV5-6 to TRBJ1-1, with D tentatively TRBD1 (5 bases). Germline V gives CDR1 SGHDT, CDR2 YYEEEE. The CDR3 length is 16 residues. V lost 0 bases and J lost 5, with 17 bases in between. The CDR3 reads CASSLVGVGGGTEAFF. DNA of the CDR3: TGTGCCAGCAGCTTGGTGGGTGTGGGGGGAGGAACTGAAGCTTTCTTT.

V and J are TRBV30 and TRBJ1-2; 8 bases agree with TRBD1. The CDR3 consists of 14 residues. V dropped 4 bases and J dropped 4; count of bases not matched to a gene: 8. The V gene's germline CDR1 is GTSNPN and CDR2 SVGIG (reference sequence). DNA of the CDR3: TGTGCCTGGACCGGGACAGGTTTTTTCTATGGCTACACCTTC. It is translated as CAWTGTGFFYGYTF.

The rearrangement links TRBV5-4 to TRBJ1-1; 10 bases are shared with TRBD1. Unmatched junction bases numbered 4, after V lost 3 bases and J lost 2 bases. Germline V gives CDR1 SGHNT, CDR2 YYREEE (reference sequence). CDR3 size: 15 residues. In DNA form, the CDR3 reads TGTGCCAGCAGCTGGGGGACAGGGGTCAACACTGAAGCTTTCTTT. As protein: CASSWGTGVNTEAFF.